A single sample is the source of the 17 T cell receptor beta chains below, sequenced in a study of blood T cell dynamics during melanoma immunotherapy (dated by TCRdb to 2020 to 2021). The method behind the library was the immunoSEQ multiplex PCR assay. In its TCRdb copy, this immuneACCESS table keeps in-frame sequences only and misses some clones. Where compared with another copy, unresolved V genes explain less than half of these, and the others have no known cause. In this sample the table shows 9,500 to 15,000 clones, 88% of which occur a single time. Roughly 4% of the sample is in the top ten clones. This specimen's time point label, interpreted: week 3, after first cycle of checkpoint inhibitor. This specimen consisted of blood, obtained from a patient treated with checkpoint blockade. The receptors originated from a human donor with melanoma.

This clone showed up just once. The chain joins TRBV10-2 to TRBJ1-1, with D tentatively TRBD1 (5 bases). This CDR3 has 13 amino acids. The V end was cut by 8 bases, the J end by 0 bases, with 10 bases between. Germline V gene sequence: CDR1 WSHSY, CDR2 SAAADI. CDR3 coding DNA: TGCGCCAGCGGCAGGGAGATGAACACTGAAGCTTTCTTT. Amino acids: CASGREMNTEAFF.

The chain has TRBV11-3 and TRBJ1-4; D not resolved. Germline CDR1 reads SGHNT; CDR2 reads YENEEA. CDR3 length: 18 amino acids. The germline V and J ends were trimmed by 1 base and 6 bases, with 21 bases remaining between them. Here the CDR3 DNA reads TGTGCCAGCAGCTTAGGAACGATGTGGGCTAACCGGGATGAAAAACTGTTTTTT. Translated: CASSLGTMWANRDEKLFF.

The V call is TRBV10-2, the J call TRBJ2-2, with D perhaps matching TRBD1 or TRBD2 (5 bases each). Trimming left V 7 bases short and J 0 bases short, with 12 bases between. Germline V gene lookup returns CDR1 WSHSY and CDR2 SAAADI. This CDR3 has 15 residues. CDR3: CASKDSRANTGELFF. CDR3 bases: TGCGCCAGCAAGGACTCCAGGGCGAACACCGGGGAGCTGTTTTTT.

The chain is built from TRBV18 and TRBJ2-6; D assignment may be TRBD1 or TRBD2 (5 bases each). Trimming pared 6 bases from V and 4 bases from J, leaving 16 bases between. This CDR3 is 16 amino acids long. Per the germline V gene, CDR1 is KGHSH and CDR2 is LQKENI. As DNA, the CDR3 is TGTGCCAGCTCCCCTGCTTCTGGGACCGGGGCCAACGTCCTGACTTTC. This gives the protein CASSPASGTGANVLTF.

This clone showed up just once. The genes are TRBV28 and TRBJ2-5; D possibly corresponds to TRBD2 (6 bases). The V and J ends lost 6 bases and 5 bases respectively, with 13 bases between them. Germline V gene data show CDR1 as MDHEN and CDR2 as SYDVKM. This CDR3 has 13 residues. The CDR3, as DNA: TGTGCCAGCAGCTTAGCGGAGGGGGAGACCCAGTACTTC. The encoded protein is CASSLAEGETQYF.

The J gene is TRBJ1-2, the V gene TRBV5-1, with TRBD1 matching 12 bases. Trimming took 0 bases from V and 8 from J; bases not matched to a gene: 8. CDR1 is SGHRS and CDR2 is YFSETQ in the germline V gene. CDR3 size: 16 residues. CDR3 sequence reads: CASSLVAMGQGAGYTF. The CDR3 region has the DNA TGCGCCAGCAGCTTGGTTGCTATGGGACAGGGGGCAGGCTACACCTTC.

This chain links TRBV11-3 with TRBJ2-1; D is unclear. V lost 2 bases and J lost 1, with 3 bases in between. The CDR3 is made up of 13 amino acids. In germline, CDR1 is SGHNT, CDR2 YENEEA. The chain's CDR3 is CASSLRSYNEQFF. The CDR3 DNA reads as TGTGCCAGCAGCTTAAGGTCCTACAATGAGCAGTTCTTC.

The rearrangement uses TRBV7-3 and TRBJ2-3, with D tentatively TRBD2 (6 bases). There are 15 residues in the CDR3. The germline V gene has CDR1 SGHTA and CDR2 FQGTGA. The germline V and J ends were trimmed by 4 bases and 3 bases, with 14 bases remaining between them. The CDR3 spells CASSSMGAGTDTQYF. CDR3 nucleotides: TGTGCCAGCAGCTCCATGGGCGCGGGGACAGATACGCAGTATTTT. Drawing the rest from reference TRBV7-3 and TRBJ2-3, the complete variable domain is GAGVSQTPSNKVTEKGKYVELRCDPISGHTALYWYRQSLGQGPEFLIYFQGTGAADDSGLPNDRFFAVRPEGSVSTLKIQRTERGDSAVYLCASSSMGAGTDTQYFGPGTRLTVL.

The chain joins TRBV4-1 to TRBJ1-3; 7 bases are shared with TRBD1. CDR1 MGHRA and CDR2 YSYEKL come from the germline V gene. This CDR3 has 17 amino acids. The trim removed 1 base at V and 0 bases at J, leaving 6 bases unmatched. The CDR3 nucleotides are TGCGCCAGCAGCCAAGGTCAACAGGGGAGCTCTGGAAACACCATATATTTT. Residues: CASSQGQQGSSGNTIYF.

This chain links TRBV27 with TRBJ2-3; 9 bases agree with TRBD2. The CDR3 is 16 residues long. The V and J ends lost 4 bases and 5 bases, in that order; junction bases with no gene match: 10. Germline assignment: CDR1 MNHEY and CDR2 SMNVEV (reference sequence). The CDR3 region is CASSSGLAGRIDTQYF. DNA for the CDR3: TGTGCCAGCAGTTCGGGGCTAGCGGGAAGGATAGATACGCAGTATTTT.

The chain employs TRBV5-6 and TRBJ2-4; possibly TRBD2 for D (5 bases). Deletions cut 1 base from V and 7 bases from J, with 12 bases between. Germline V CDR1 and CDR2: SGHDT, YYEEEE. This CDR3 spans 14 amino acids. As DNA, the CDR3 is TGTGCCAGCAGCTTGTATGAGGGTCGGAACATTCAGTACTTC. This gives the protein CASSLYEGRNIQYF.

V is TRBV4-1 and J is TRBJ2-7; 10 bases match TRBD2. CDR3 length equals 15 residues. Unmatched junction bases numbered 3, after V lost 1 base and J lost 3 bases. Germline assignment: CDR1 MGHRA and CDR2 YSYEKL. CDR3 in DNA: TGCGCCAGCAGCCAAGTAATAGCGGGAGGCTACGAGCAGTACTTC. Amino acid sequence: CASSQVIAGGYEQYF.

The rearrangement uses TRBV10-2 and TRBJ2-7; TRBD2 is a possible D gene (6 bases). Germline loops: CDR1 WSHSY, CDR2 SAAADI. The CDR3 has 15 amino acids. V was cut by 3 bases and J by 3 bases, with 15 bases left in between. CDR3 protein: CASSDQGGIRYEQYF. The CDR3 nucleotides are TGCGCCAGCAGTGACCAAGGAGGGATTCGCTACGAGCAGTACTTC.

The rearrangement links TRBV6-1 to TRBJ2-3; a weak D match, TRBD1 (6 bases). This CDR3 comprises 15 residues. Trimming took off 1 base at V and 3 bases at J, with 11 bases between the two ends. CDR1 is MNHNS and CDR2 is SASEGT in the germline V gene. CDR3 region: CASSEGWGLTDTQYF. CDR3 sequence (DNA): TGTGCCAGCAGTGAAGGCTGGGGGCTTACAGATACGCAGTATTTT.

V and J are TRBV19 and TRBJ2-2; D gene uncertain. The CDR3 contains 13 residues. Germline loops: CDR1 LNHDA, CDR2 SQIVND (reference sequence). Trimming cost V 7 bases and J 1 base, with 7 bases left between them. The CDR3 reads CASKRGNTGELFF. CDR3 DNA: TGTGCCAGTAAGCGCGGGAACACCGGGGAGCTGTTTTTT.

The V gene is TRBV11-2, the J gene TRBJ1-1; D ambiguous. CDR1 is SGHAT and CDR2 is FQNNGV in the germline V gene. Trimming removed 6 bases at V and 0 bases at J, with 11 bases between. This CDR3 contains 14 residues. The CDR3 DNA follows: TGTGCCAGCAGTACCGGGCCCATGAACACTGAAGCTTTCTTT. Protein sequence: CASSTGPMNTEAFF.

This sequence joins TRBV5-1 and TRBJ1-2, with D perhaps TRBD1 (5 bases). Germline V gene data show CDR1 as SGHRS and CDR2 as YFSETQ. The CDR3 totals 17 residues. Deletions cut 4 bases from V and 2 bases from J, with 21 bases between. The CDR3 DNA reads TGCGCCAGCAGCATAAACCCGGGGCGTAGACAAAACTATGGCTACACCTTC. It is translated as CASSINPGRRQNYGYTF.